The T cell receptor (beta chain) described here comes from a study of cytomegalovirus exposure and HLA in healthy donors. About the research overall: The study's early data release held about 77 million unique TCRs from HLA-typed donors. Overall study results and limits: At a 0.05 false discovery rate, a later analysis found 16,951 TCR beta sequences to be associated with HLA alleles. Later work found that TCR association rates differed between HLA loci; DRB1 had the most and HLA-C the fewest.

The PCR contained 60 Vbeta and 13 Jbeta primers. Original processing methods: Roughly 10 million shared chains were among the 65 million to 85 million unique TCR beta chains that a later analysis counted. Produced via immunoSEQ multiplex PCR; TCRdb's table is partial and in-frame only. The V and J calls and clone size come from that table; D and trimming were worked out from the DNA. The data hold fewer than 200,000 clones, with about 65% observed a single time. In the case of this clone: Its antigen is still unknown. The germline gene is not matched at one end of the junction; a read error may be the cause.

This receptor was identified in a girl aged 10 to 17 in good health and CMV-seronegative. The sample was PBMCs.

CDR3 loop: CASSFTGTSHGYTF. The DNA of the CDR3 is TGTGCCAGCAGTTTTACAGGGACCTCTCATGGCTACACCTTC. This sequence joins TRBV5-1 and TRBJ1-2, with D possibly TRBD1 on 6 matching bases. The CDR3 loop spans 14 amino acids. Germline V gene lookup returns CDR1 SGHRS and CDR2 YFSETQ.